Listed here are 10 T cell receptor beta chains from one sample, sequenced in a study of cytomegalovirus exposure and HLA in healthy donors. The PCR employed 60 Vbeta primers together with 13 Jbeta primers. Some clones are missing from TCRdb's copy, which holds only in-frame ones; the method was immunoSEQ multiplex PCR. Among some 150,000 clones listed, roughly 70% were seen once. Specimen: PBMCs. These receptors all stem from a man aged 25 to 45 in good health and CMV-seronegative.

This clone was observed a handful of times. This chain joins TRBV6-1 and TRBJ1-2; TRBD1 might be the D (6 bases). The germline V gene encodes CDR1 MNHNS and CDR2 SASEGT. The CDR3 spans 14 residues. V lost 6 bases and J 4 bases, leaving 15 bases between the germline ends. Here the CDR3 reads CASSLSGTPYGYTF. The CDR3 DNA reads TGTGCCAGCAGCCTATCCGGGACACCCTATGGCTACACCTTC.

The V gene is TRBV29-1, the J gene TRBJ1-2; D is undetermined. CDR3 length: 11 residues. V was shortened by 6 bases and J by 6 bases, with 11 bases between the two germline ends. The germline gives CDR1 SQVTM, CDR2 ANQGSEA. The CDR3, as DNA: TGCAGCGTAGAGGACTTGGATGGCTACACCTTC. Residues: CSVEDLDGYTF.

This clone has a handful of counts. J is TRBJ2-5 and V is TRBV5-1, with D perhaps TRBD2 (5 bases). CDR3 length equals 15 residues. CDR1 and CDR2 from the germline V gene are SGHRS and YFSETQ. V was shortened by 4 bases and J by 1 base, with 14 bases between the two germline ends. The CDR3 reads CASSPGKRSQETQYF. The CDR3, as DNA: TGCGCCAGCAGCCCCGGGAAGAGATCCCAAGAGACCCAGTACTTC.

This clone has just a few counts. The chain combines TRBV6-1 with TRBJ2-7; 10 nucleotides agree with TRBD1. The CDR3 extends over 14 amino acids. J gave up 4 bases and V 4 bases, and 4 bases lay outside the gene matches. Germline CDR1 reads MNHNS; CDR2 reads SASEGT. The CDR3 loop is CASSADRGRYEQYF. The CDR3 DNA reads TGTGCCAGCAGTGCAGACAGGGGGCGGTACGAGCAGTACTTC.

The chain carries TRBV6-6 and TRBJ2-7; 7 bases line up with TRBD1. In germline, CDR1 is MNHNY, CDR2 SVGAGI (reference sequence). V shed 2 bases and J 0 bases; nucleotides not matched to a gene: 4. This CDR3 contains 15 residues. Written as DNA, the CDR3 is TGTGCCAGCAGTTACGGGGACAGTAGCTCCTACGAGCAGTACTTC. Protein product: CASSYGDSSSYEQYF.

This chain connects TRBV7-2 to TRBJ1-2; a possible D gene is TRBD1 (6 bases). CDR1 and CDR2 (germline): SGHTA, FQGNSA. The germline V and J ends were trimmed by 5 bases and 1 base, with 14 bases remaining between them. CDR3 length: 15 residues. CDR3 sequence reads: CASSLSGQLNYGYTF. The CDR3 DNA reads as TGTGCCAGCAGCCTATCAGGACAGCTTAACTATGGCTACACCTTC.

This sequence joins TRBV10-3 and TRBJ1-1; 7 bases are a match to TRBD1. Germline-derived CDR1 and CDR2 are ENHRY and SYGVKD. V shed 5 bases, J shed 7 bases, and the junction held 10 bases outside the gene matches. There are 14 residues in the CDR3. CDR3 sequence: CAISPGTAYREAFF. The CDR3 nucleotides read TGTGCCATCAGTCCCGGGACAGCCTATCGTGAAGCTTTCTTT.

The genes are TRBV29-1 and TRBJ2-1; D may be TRBD1 (6 bases). Trimming took 3 bases from V and 7 from J, leaving 16 bases between them. Germline V CDR1 and CDR2: SQVTM, ANQGSEA. The CDR3 length is 14 residues. CDR3 residues: CSVERTGISNEQFF. CDR3 sequence (DNA): TGCAGCGTTGAGAGAACAGGGATTTCAAATGAGCAGTTCTTC.

This clone was seen a few times. The chain links TRBV5-5 to TRBJ1-5; 7 bases line up with TRBD1. This CDR3 has 16 residues. CDR1 and CDR2 (germline): SGHKS, YYEKEE (reference sequence). V lost 4 bases, J lost 5 bases, and 12 bases stayed unmatched. The CDR3 sequence: CASSPNPGTADQPQHF. CDR3 sequence (DNA): TGTGCCAGCAGCCCCAACCCCGGGACAGCTGATCAGCCCCAGCATTTT.

The V and J genes are TRBV7-9 and TRBJ2-3; unclear D gene. The germline V and J ends were trimmed by 3 bases and 6 bases, with 16 bases remaining between them. Germline lookup yields CDR1 SEHNR and CDR2 FQNEAQ (reference sequence). CDR3 size: 15 residues. CDR3 loop: CASSLNPSSFDTQYF. CDR3 nucleotide sequence: TGTGCCAGCAGCTTGAATCCCAGTTCGTTCGATACGCAGTATTTT. Full variable domain (rest looked up from reference TRBV7-9 and TRBJ2-3): DTGVSQNPRHKITKRGQNVTFRCDPISEHNRLYWYRQTLGQGPEFLTYFQNEAQLEKSRLLSDRFSAERPKGSFSTLEIQRTEQGDSAMYLCASSLNPSSFDTQYFGPGTRLTVL.